This TCR beta chain stems from a study of OX40 agonist ivuxolimab in advanced cancers. About the research overall: At doses from 0.01 to 10 mg/kg, patients were given intravenous ivuxolimab every 2 weeks.

Germline V lookup: CDR1 MGHDK, CDR2 SYGVNS. V lost 6 bases, J lost 8 bases, and 15 bases lay in between. This CDR3 has 13 amino acids. Profiled with immunoSEQ multiplex PCR; TCRdb holds only in-frame clones, not every one. Of some 58,000 clones listed, around nine tenths are singletons. The sample in question was CD4+ or CD8+ T cells sorted from blood, obtained in a trial of the OX40 agonist ivuxolimab. This sequence originates from an adult with an advanced solid tumor such as melanoma, head and neck, liver or kidney cancer. The gene calls are TRBV25-1 and TRBJ2-3; D may match TRBD1 or TRBD2 (5 bases each). The CDR3 bases are TGTGCCAGCAGGGGGGTCCAAGTGGCTACGCAGTATTTT. This gives the protein CASRGVQVATQYF.